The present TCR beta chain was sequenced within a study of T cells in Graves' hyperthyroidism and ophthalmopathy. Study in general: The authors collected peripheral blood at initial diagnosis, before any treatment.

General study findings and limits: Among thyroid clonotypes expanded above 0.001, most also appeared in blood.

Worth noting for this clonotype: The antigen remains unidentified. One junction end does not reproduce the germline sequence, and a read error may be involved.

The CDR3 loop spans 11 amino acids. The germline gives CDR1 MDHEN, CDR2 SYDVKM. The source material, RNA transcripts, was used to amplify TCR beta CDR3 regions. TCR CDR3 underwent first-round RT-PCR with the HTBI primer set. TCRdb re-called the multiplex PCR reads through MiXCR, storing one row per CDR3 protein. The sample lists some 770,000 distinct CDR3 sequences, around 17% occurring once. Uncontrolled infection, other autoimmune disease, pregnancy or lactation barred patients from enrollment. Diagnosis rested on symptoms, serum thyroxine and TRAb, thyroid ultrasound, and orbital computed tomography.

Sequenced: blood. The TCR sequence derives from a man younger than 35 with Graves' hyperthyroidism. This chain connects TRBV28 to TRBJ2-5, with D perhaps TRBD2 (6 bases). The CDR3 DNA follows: TGTGCCAGCAGGGGACTGGGCTCCCAGTTATTC. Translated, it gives CASRGLGSQLF.